The 20 T cell receptor beta chains below come from one sample, sequenced in a study of regulatory and conventional T cells in RAG deficiency. Genomic DNA came from blood conventional CD4+ T cells gated CD25-low CD127-high. Produced via immunoSEQ multiplex PCR; TCRdb's table is partial and in-frame only. The table has 34,000 or so clones, about 80% seen once. These records were also assigned to another study, of regulatory T cells. This second report adds: Primers: 52 TRBV forward and 13 TRBJ reverse.

The sequenced sample consisted of CD4+ effector T cells sorted from blood. Every receptor here comes from a human donor in good health.

The chain links TRBV2 to TRBJ2-1; D possibly corresponds to TRBD1 (5 bases). Germline lookup yields CDR1 SNHLY and CDR2 FYNNEI. This CDR3 contains 13 residues. Trimming took off 4 bases at V and 5 bases at J, with 9 bases between the two ends. CDR3 amino acids: CASSADINNEQFF. The CDR3 bases are TGTGCCAGCAGTGCGGACATCAACAATGAGCAGTTCTTC.

The chain has TRBV7-3 and TRBJ2-7, with D tentatively TRBD1 (5 bases). CDR1 and CDR2 (germline): SGHTA, FQGTGA. The CDR3 sequence is 14 residues long. Trimming cost V 2 bases and J 3 bases, with 11 bases left between them. This chain's CDR3 is CASSLYRDSYEQYF. The CDR3 DNA follows: TGTGCCAGCAGCTTATACCGTGACAGCTACGAGCAGTACTTC.

This chain joins TRBV27 and TRBJ1-1, with 7 positions matching TRBD1. This CDR3 has 16 amino acids. Germline V gene data show CDR1 as MNHEY and CDR2 as SMNVEV (reference sequence). The junction had 10 bases not matched to a gene; V was cut back by 6 bases and J by 0 bases. The CDR3 nucleotides read TGTGCCAGCAGCGCCCCCCGACAGGGCCTGAACACTGAAGCTTTCTTT. This encodes CASSAPRQGLNTEAFF.

The V and J genes are TRBV12-5 and TRBJ1-2; TRBD1 might be the D (5 bases). The CDR3 length is 17 residues. V lost 0 bases, J lost 0 bases, and 14 bases lay in between. Germline values: CDR1 LGHNT, CDR2 FRNRAP. The DNA of the CDR3 is TGTGCTAGTGGTTTGGTACTCGGTCGACAGCCTAACTATGGCTACACCTTC. It specifies CASGLVLGRQPNYGYTF.

The chain links TRBV6-5 to TRBJ2-3; D is perhaps TRBD1 (5 bases). Germline CDR1 reads MNHEY; CDR2 reads SVGAGI. With 7 bases removed from V and 8 bases from J, the gap between germline ends came to 22 bases. The CDR3 is 15 residues long. CDR3 protein: CASTPTVRQGGTQYF. CDR3 DNA: TGTGCCAGCACCCCTACCGTCCGGCAGGGCGGTACGCAGTATTTT.

The J gene is TRBJ2-1, the V gene TRBV6-5; D unresolved. The germline CDR1 and CDR2 sequences are MNHEY and SVGAGI. The CDR3 is made up of 13 amino acids. V dropped 4 bases and J dropped 7 bases, with 11 bases sitting between them. The CDR3 DNA is TGTGCCAGCAGTTTCACTGTAGTTAATGAGCAGTTCTTC. It yields the protein CASSFTVVNEQFF.

This clone has a single count. The V and J genes are TRBV28 and TRBJ1-4; 7 positions match TRBD1. Germline-derived CDR1 and CDR2 are MDHEN and SYDVKM. V lost 3 bases and J lost 8; bases outside the gene matches: 9. The CDR3 sequence is 15 residues long. CDR3 DNA sequence: TGTGCCAGCAGTTTGACAGGGTCCCTAAGGGAAAAACTGTTTTTT. Translation gives CASSLTGSLREKLFF.

This clone has a single count. The rearrangement uses TRBV6-5 and TRBJ1-1, with 8 bases lining up with TRBD1. The germline V gene encodes CDR1 MNHEY and CDR2 SVGAGI. J lost 0 bases, V lost 5 bases, and 5 bases had no gene match. The CDR3 length is 15 residues. The CDR3 loop reads CASSNQGALNTEAFF. The CDR3 DNA reads TGTGCCAGCAGTAACCAGGGGGCCTTGAACACTGAAGCTTTCTTT.

This clone was picked up a small number of times. V gene TRBV7-2 combines with J gene TRBJ1-3; 7 nucleotides align to TRBD1. V was clipped by 3 bases and J by 2 bases; unmatched bases: 4. CDR1 is SGHTA, CDR2 FQGNSA, per germline. This CDR3 has 15 amino acids. CDR3 region: CASSFAQGAGNTIYF. For the CDR3, the DNA is TGTGCCAGCAGCTTTGCCCAGGGGGCTGGAAACACCATATATTTT.

The chain's CDR3 is CASSYSSANYGYTF. CDR3 bases: TGTGCCAGCAGTTACAGCTCGGCTAACTATGGCTACACCTTC. V and J are TRBV6-5 and TRBJ1-2; the D is unclear. Germline V gene sequence: CDR1 MNHEY, CDR2 SVGAGI. This CDR3 is 14 amino acids long. Trimming took 2 bases from V and 0 from J, leaving 7 bases between them.

The chain joins TRBV4-2 to TRBJ1-6; TRBD1 matches at 7 bases. The CDR3 spans 17 residues. Germline V gene lookup returns CDR1 LGHNA and CDR2 YNFKEQ. Germline trimming cut 0 bases from V and 10 bases from J; bases unmatched to any gene: 12. CDR3 in amino acids: CASSQDIHPGGGSPLHF. Here the CDR3 DNA reads TGTGCCAGCAGCCAAGATATACATCCAGGGGGAGGATCACCCCTCCACTTT.

V and J are TRBV7-3 and TRBJ2-3, with D possibly matching TRBD1 (6 bases). The CDR3 runs to 14 residues. CDR1 and CDR2 from the germline V gene are SGHTA and FQGTGA. Trimming took 2 bases from V and 3 from J, leaving 9 bases between them. CDR3 residues: CASSLRDKTDTQYF. CDR3 nucleotides: TGTGCCAGCAGCTTACGGGACAAAACAGATACGCAGTATTTT.

The rearrangement joins TRBV11-2 to TRBJ1-3; no clear D. Germline CDR1 reads SGHAT; CDR2 reads FQNNGV. V lost 7 bases, J lost 1 base, and 8 bases lay in between. The CDR3 spans 13 residues. CDR3: CASNTASGNTIYF. The DNA for the CDR3 is TGTGCCAGCAATACAGCATCTGGAAACACCATATATTTT. Full variable domain (rest looked up from reference TRBV11-2 and TRBJ1-3): EAGVAQSPRYKIIEKRQSVAFWCNPISGHATLYWYQQILGQGPKLLIQFQNNGVVDDSQLPKDRFSAERLKGVDSTLKIQPAKLEDSAVYLCASNTASGNTIYFGEGSWLTVV.

The rearrangement links TRBV29-1 to TRBJ2-5; maybe TRBD2 (6 bases). CDR1 SQVTM and CDR2 ANQGSEA come from the germline V gene. This CDR3 contains 12 residues. V dropped 3 bases and J dropped 7 bases, with 12 bases sitting between them. CDR3 nucleotide sequence: TGCAGCGTTGAGGAGGGGCGCCCGACCCAGTACTTC. Its protein is CSVEEGRPTQYF.

The chain links TRBV7-6 to TRBJ1-2, with 8 nucleotides matching TRBD1. The trim removed 5 bases at V and 8 bases at J, leaving 7 bases unmatched. This CDR3 is 13 amino acids long. Germline-derived CDR1 and CDR2 are SGHVS and FNYEAQ. The chain's CDR3 is CASSPTGGSGYTF. The CDR3 nucleotides are TGTGCCAGCAGCCCCACAGGGGGGAGCGGCTACACCTTC.

The V gene is TRBV5-4, the J gene TRBJ2-3; 10 bases match TRBD2. This CDR3 region has 16 residues. Per germline, CDR1 SGHNT and CDR2 YYREEE (reference sequence). The V segment lost 0 bases and the J segment 5 bases; nucleotides outside the gene matches: 6. In nucleotides, the CDR3 is TGTGCCAGCAGCTTGGGGGCTAGCGGGGGTCTAGATACGCAGTATTTT. It encodes CASSLGASGGLDTQYF. Complete variable domain (other parts from reference TRBV5-4 and TRBJ2-3): ETGVTQSPTHLIKTRGQQVTLRCSSQSGHNTVSWYQQALGQGPQFIFQYYREEENGRGNFPPRFSGLQFPNYSSELNVNALELDDSALYLCASSLGASGGLDTQYFGPGTRLTVL.

This chain connects TRBV6-1 to TRBJ2-5, with 9 bases lining up with TRBD1. The V gene end was trimmed by 5 bases and the J gene end by 4 bases; junction bases not matched to a gene: 2. Germline V gene data show CDR1 as MNHNS and CDR2 as SASEGT. This CDR3 contains 13 residues. CDR3 loop: CASSPDRGETQYF. The DNA for the CDR3 is TGTGCCAGCAGTCCGGACAGGGGAGAGACCCAGTACTTC.

The rearrangement links TRBV30 to TRBJ2-3; 7 nucleotides match TRBD2. Losses at the gene ends were 2 bases for V and 0 bases for J; bases not matched to a gene: 11. The CDR3 covers 17 residues. Germline CDR1 is GTSNPN and CDR2 is SVGIG (reference sequence). CDR3 DNA sequence: TGTGCCTGGAGTTTCCGAAGACTAGCAGTGAGCACAGATACGCAGTATTTT. Translation: CAWSFRRLAVSTDTQYF.

This rearrangement joins TRBV6-1 to TRBJ2-7, with D unclear. V was shortened by 6 bases and J by 5 bases, with 8 bases between the two germline ends. Germline loops: CDR1 MNHNS, CDR2 SASEGT. CDR3 length: 11 amino acids. The CDR3 sequence: CASSQGHEQYF. The DNA of the CDR3 is TGTGCCAGCAGCCAAGGTCACGAGCAGTACTTC.

This clone was seen only once. The rearrangement links TRBV7-9 to TRBJ1-4; possibly TRBD1 for D (6 bases). This CDR3 is built from 16 residues. CDR1 and CDR2 (germline): SEHNR, FQNEAQ (reference sequence). Trimming cost V 4 bases and J 8 bases, with 20 bases left between them. CDR3 region: CASSSGSYRVGEKLFF. The CDR3 DNA follows: TGTGCCAGCAGCTCAGGATCATACAGGGTTGGGGAAAAACTGTTTTTT.